Reported below is one T cell receptor beta chain. This sample is part of a study of blood T cell repertoires in COVID-19. As for the study in general: Donors in the United States, Italy and Spain gave samples during acute or convalescent COVID-19.

The germline CDR1 and CDR2 sequences are SNHLY and FYNNEI. The CDR3 sequence is 13 residues long. J was trimmed by 4 bases and V by 6 bases; bases with no gene match: 3. Sequenced by immunoSEQ multiplex PCR; TCRdb stores in-frame clones only, minus some. The table shows 50,000 or so clones, with around 86% occurring only once. Specimen: peripheral blood. This chain joins TRBV2 and TRBJ1-5; 7 bases are shared with TRBD1. The clonotype was recovered from a man aged 50-60 years with active COVID-19. In nucleotides, the CDR3 is TGTGCCAGCAGACAGGGGTTAAATCAGCCCCAGCATTTT. Translation gives CASRQGLNQPQHF.